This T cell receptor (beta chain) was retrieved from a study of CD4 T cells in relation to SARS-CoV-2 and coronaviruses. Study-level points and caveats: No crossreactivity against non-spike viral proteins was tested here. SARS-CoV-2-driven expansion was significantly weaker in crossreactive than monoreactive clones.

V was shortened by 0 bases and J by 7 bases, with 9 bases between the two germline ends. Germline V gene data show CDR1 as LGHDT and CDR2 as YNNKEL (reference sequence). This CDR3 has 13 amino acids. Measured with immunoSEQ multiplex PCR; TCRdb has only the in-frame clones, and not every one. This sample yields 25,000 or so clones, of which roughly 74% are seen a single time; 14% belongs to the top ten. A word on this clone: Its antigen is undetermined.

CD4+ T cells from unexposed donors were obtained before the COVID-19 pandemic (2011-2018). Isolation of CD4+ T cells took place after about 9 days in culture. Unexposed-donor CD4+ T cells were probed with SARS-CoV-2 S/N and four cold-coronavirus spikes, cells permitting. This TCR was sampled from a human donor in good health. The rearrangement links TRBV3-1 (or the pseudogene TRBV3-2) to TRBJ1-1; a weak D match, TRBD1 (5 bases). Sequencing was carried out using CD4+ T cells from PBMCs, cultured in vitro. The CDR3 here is CASSQEWGREAFF. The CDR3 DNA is TGTGCCAGCAGCCAAGAGTGGGGACGTGAAGCTTTCTTT.